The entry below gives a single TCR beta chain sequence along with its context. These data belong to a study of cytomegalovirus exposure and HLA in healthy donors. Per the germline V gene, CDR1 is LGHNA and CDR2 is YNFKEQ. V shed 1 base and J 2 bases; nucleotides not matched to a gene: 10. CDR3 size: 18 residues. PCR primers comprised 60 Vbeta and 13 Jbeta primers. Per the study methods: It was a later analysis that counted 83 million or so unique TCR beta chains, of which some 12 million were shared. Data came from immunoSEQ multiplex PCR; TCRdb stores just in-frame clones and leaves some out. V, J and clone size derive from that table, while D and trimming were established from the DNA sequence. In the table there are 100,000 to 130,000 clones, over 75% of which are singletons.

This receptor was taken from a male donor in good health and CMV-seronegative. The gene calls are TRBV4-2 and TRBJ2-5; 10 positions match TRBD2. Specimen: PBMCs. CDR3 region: CASSQGFRGTSAQETQYF. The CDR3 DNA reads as TGTGCCAGCAGCCAAGGTTTCCGAGGGACTAGCGCACAAGAGACCCAGTACTTC.